The rows below give T cell receptor beta chains drawn from one sample of a study of blood T cell repertoires in COVID-19. Some clones are missing from TCRdb's copy, which holds only in-frame ones; the method was immunoSEQ multiplex PCR. The profile shows about 200,000 clones, approximately 89% of them singletons. Sequencing was done on a sample of peripheral blood. These receptors were collected from a woman aged 40 to 55 with acute or convalescent COVID-19. Both conserved end residues are part of each CDR3. The order of the fields is V gene, J gene, D gene, clone size, CDR3 protein, CDR3 DNA. A D gene is named only where the DNA matches it firmly. Size is omitted from some rows. Given values are once, few, many or a class for expanded clones.

TRBV29-1,TRBJ1-2,TRBD1,.,CSVDGTGFSGYTF,TGCAGCGTTGATGGGACAGGGTTCAGCGGCTACACCTTC
TRBV5-1,TRBJ2-1,.,.,CASSLFAGSSYNEQFF,TGCGCCAGCAGCTTGTTTGCGGGGAGCTCCTACAATGAGCAGTTCTTC
TRBV3-1/TRBV3-2,TRBJ2-1,TRBD2,.,CASSLTSGGDLANEQFF,TGTGCCAGCAGCTTGACTAGCGGGGGGGATCTCGCCAATGAGCAGTTCTTC
TRBV18,TRBJ1-2,TRBD1,many,CASSPGQALYGYTF,TGTGCCAGCTCCCCTGGACAGGCTCTCTATGGCTACACCTTC
TRBV11-2,TRBJ1-1,.,.,CASSLSAGWTEAFF,TGTGCCAGCAGCTTATCGGCGGGGTGGACTGAAGCTTTCTTT
TRBV18,TRBJ1-4,TRBD1,.,CASSRQGNEKLFF,TGTGCCAGCTCCAGACAGGGAAATGAAAAACTGTTTTTT
TRBV7-2,TRBJ1-2,.,.,CASSFTGISGGYTF,TGTGCCAGCAGCTTTACAGGGATTTCAGGTGGCTACACCTTC
TRBV2,TRBJ1-5,TRBD1,.,CASSQQGKGQPQHF,TGTGCCAGCAGTCAACAGGGGAAAGGTCAGCCCCAGCATTTT
TRBV5-4,TRBJ1-1,TRBD1,.,CATSDREGGTEAFF,TGTGCCACTTCGGACAGGGAGGGCGGCACTGAAGCTTTCTTT
TRBV9,TRBJ1-2,TRBD1,.,CASSVGRQGRNYGYTF,TGTGCCAGCAGCGTAGGCAGACAGGGAAGAAACTATGGCTACACCTTC
TRBV30,TRBJ2-3,.,.,CAWRRPSMRDTQYF,TGTGCCTGGCGGCGCCCTTCCATGCGGGATACGCAGTATTTT
TRBV4-1,TRBJ1-2,TRBD1,.,CASSQDNHRGDGFNYGYTF,TGCGCCAGCAGCCAAGATAATCACAGGGGGGACGGATTTAACTATGGCTACACCTTC
TRBV29-1,TRBJ1-5,TRBD1,.,CSVSGGQGARQPQHF,TGCAGCGTTAGCGGGGGACAGGGGGCGAGGCAGCCCCAGCATTTT
TRBV29-1,TRBJ1-2,.,once,CSVLQEQGSGYTF,TGCAGCGTCCTCCAAGAGCAGGGAAGTGGCTACACCTTC
TRBV19,TRBJ1-2,.,.,CASSTQGKYGYTF,TGTGCCAGTAGTACCCAGGGGAAGTATGGCTACACCTTC
TRBV2,TRBJ1-2,.,.,CASSEALRGSGYTF,TGTGCCAGCAGTGAAGCGCTTCGGGGTTCTGGCTACACCTTC
TRBV27,TRBJ1-1,.,.,CASSPLLANTEAFF,TGTGCCAGCAGTCCCCTTTTGGCGAACACTGAAGCTTTCTTT
TRBV10-1,TRBJ2-3,TRBD2,once,CASSESGGADTQYF,TGCGCCAGCAGTGAGTCCGGGGGGGCGGATACGCAGTATTTT
TRBV15,TRBJ1-2,TRBD1,.,CATSSGGAYSYTF,TGTGCCACCAGTTCAGGGGGCGCTTATAGCTACACCTTC
TRBV3-1/TRBV3-2,TRBJ2-5,TRBD2,.,CASSQSLAGTLEETQYF,TGTGCCAGCAGCCAAAGCCTAGCGGGGACCTTAGAAGAGACCCAGTACTTC